This T cell receptor beta chain derives from a study of CD8 T cells in ankylosing spondylitis. TCRdb reanalysed the 5' RACE reads using MiXCR and keeps one entry per CDR3 protein. This table has fewer than 350,000 distinct CDR3 sequences, around 10% appearing once. This clonotype was picked up many times. A junction boundary mismatches the germline segment, possibly from a read error. Sequenced sample: blood, either unsorted or a sorted T cell fraction (not recorded which). This receptor was taken from a female donor with ankylosing spondylitis or in good health (not recorded which).

CDR3 nucleotides: TGCAGTGGTAGAGGAGAGTGGGAGACCCAGTACTTC. It specifies CSGRGEWETQYF. V is TRBV20-1 and J is TRBJ2-5; no reliable D call. The CDR3 contains 12 residues. Germline loops: CDR1 DFQATT, CDR2 SNEGSKA (reference sequence).